These T cell receptor beta chains were read from a single sample in a study of blood T cell repertoires in COVID-19. This table comes from immunoSEQ multiplex PCR, and its TCRdb copy is limited to in-frame clones, with some not included. The sample consists of under 250,000 clones, roughly 80% of them appearing once. Material for sequencing was peripheral blood. These receptors all stem from a woman aged 18-29 years with acute or convalescent COVID-19. CDR3s include the opening cysteine and the closing phenylalanine or tryptophan. Each record gives: clone size, CDR3 length, J gene, V gene, D gene, CDR3 protein, CDR3 DNA. D genes are given only for firm matches. Size tells how often a clone was seen (once, few, many) or the class of an expanded clone, and some rows leave it out.

NA 14 TRBJ1-2 TRBV27 NA CASSPPGLFYGYTF TGTGCCAGCAGTCCCCCAGGATTGTTCTATGGCTACACCTTC
few 14 TRBJ2-7 TRBV5-1 TRBD2 CASSLRGGPYEQYF TGCGCCAGCAGCTTGCGGGGGGGACCCTACGAGCAGTACTTC
NA 16 TRBJ2-2 TRBV27 NA CASSLVGTLNTGELFF TGTGCCAGCAGTTTGGTCGGGACTCTTAACACCGGGGAGCTGTTTTTT
NA 14 TRBJ1-1 TRBV6-2/TRBV6-3 NA CASSYRQGRTEAFF TGTGCCAGCAGTTATAGGCAGGGTCGGACTGAAGCTTTCTTT
once 20 TRBJ2-2 TRBV12-5 TRBD2 CASGFSLAGGPSVNTGELFF TGTGCTAGTGGTTTCTCGCTAGCGGGAGGGCCTAGTGTCAACACCGGGGAGCTGTTTTTT
NA 13 TRBJ2-1 TRBV5-6 NA CASSYQQGNEQFF TGTGCCAGCAGCTATCAACAGGGCAATGAGCAGTTCTTC
NA 20 TRBJ2-4 TRBV5-1 TRBD2 CASSLAFVPGLAGARGIQYF TGCGCCAGCAGCTTGGCCTTTGTCCCGGGACTAGCGGGAGCGAGAGGCATTCAGTACTTC
NA 13 TRBJ2-7 TRBV4-2 NA CASSQDPTDEQYF TGTGCCAGCAGCCAAGACCCCACTGACGAGCAGTACTTC
NA 16 TRBJ2-3 TRBV6-2/TRBV6-3 TRBD2 CASSYLAGGGLDTQYF TGTGCCAGCAGTTACCTGGCGGGAGGCGGGCTGGATACGCAGTATTTT
NA 13 TRBJ1-2 TRBV7-2 NA CASSPGTHYGYTF TGTGCCAGCAGCCCCGGGACACACTATGGCTACACCTTC
NA 15 TRBJ2-7 TRBV11-2 TRBD2 CASSSMTSGTYEQYF TGTGCCAGCAGCTCAATGACTAGCGGCACCTACGAGCAGTACTTC
NA 14 TRBJ1-6 TRBV6-4 TRBD1 CASSSDRGASPLHF TGTGCCAGCAGTTCCGACAGGGGGGCCTCACCCCTCCACTTT
NA 18 TRBJ2-5 TRBV3-1/TRBV3-2 TRBD2 CASSHNAGAVGRQETQYF TGTGCCAGCAGCCATAACGCGGGAGCAGTAGGGAGGCAAGAGACCCAGTACTTC
NA 13 TRBJ2-5 TRBV9 NA CASSVTKEGTQYF TGTGCCAGCAGCGTGACGAAAGAGGGGACCCAGTACTTC
NA 16 TRBJ1-4 TRBV15 NA CATSRDRGDANEKLFF TGTGCCACCAGCAGAGATCGGGGGGACGCTAATGAAAAACTGTTTTTT
few 14 TRBJ2-7 TRBV21-1 NA CASSKAASSYEQYF TGTGCCAGCAGCAAAGCCGCTAGTTCCTACGAGCAGTACTTC
NA 14 TRBJ2-7 TRBV7-2 TRBD2 CASSPGGTSGEQYF TGTGCCAGCAGCCCGGGGGGGACTAGTGGCGAGCAGTACTTC
NA 14 TRBJ1-1 TRBV7-2 NA CASSPIGGVVEAFF TGTGCCAGCAGCCCTATCGGGGGGGTGGTTGAAGCTTTCTTT
NA 17 TRBJ1-4 TRBV3-1/TRBV3-2 NA CASSQDRGASLTEKLFF TGTGCCAGCAGCCAAGATCGTGGGGCCAGTCTGACTGAAAAACTGTTTTTT
few 18 TRBJ2-2 TRBV30 TRBD2 CAWSLRTSGYGGTGELFF TGTGCCTGGAGTCTACGGACTAGCGGCTATGGCGGTACCGGGGAGCTGTTTTTT
NA 15 TRBJ2-3 TRBV29-1 TRBD1 CSVDSGQGSTDTQYF TGCAGCGTTGACTCCGGACAGGGGAGCACAGATACGCAGTATTTT
NA 15 TRBJ2-7 TRBV10-3 TRBD2 CAISEQRTSHYEQYF TGTGCCATCAGTGAACAACGGACTAGCCACTACGAGCAGTACTTC
NA 15 TRBJ2-7 TRBV19 TRBD2 CASSPLAEPPYEQYF TGTGCCAGTAGTCCGCTAGCGGAGCCGCCCTACGAGCAGTACTTC
once 14 TRBJ2-7 TRBV4-3 NA CASSQGGIGYEQYF TGCGCCAGCAGCCAAGGCGGCATCGGGTACGAGCAGTACTTC
NA 14 TRBJ2-3 TRBV7-9 NA CASSLTGAADTQYF TGTGCCAGCAGCTTAACGGGAGCCGCAGATACGCAGTATTTT
few 11 TRBJ2-5 TRBV12-3/TRBV12-4 NA CASSRRETQYF TGTGCCAGCAGCCGGAGGGAGACCCAGTACTTC
once 15 TRBJ2-1 TRBV6-4 TRBD2 CASSELLAGHNEQFF TGTGCCAGCAGTGAGTTGCTAGCGGGCCACAATGAGCAGTTCTTC
NA 17 TRBJ1-1 TRBV4-3 NA CASSQASRGRANTEAFF TGCGCCAGCAGCCAAGCAAGCAGGGGCAGGGCGAACACTGAAGCTTTCTTT
NA 14 TRBJ2-7 TRBV27 NA CASSFSRRSFEQYF TGTGCCAGCAGTTTCAGTCGGAGATCATTCGAGCAGTACTTC
NA 13 TRBJ2-7 TRBV28 TRBD1 CASGRQGKDEQYF TGTGCCAGCGGACGACAGGGCAAGGACGAGCAGTACTTC